Shown below are 25 T cell receptor beta chains from a single sample sequenced in a study of yellow fever vaccine responses in identical twins. TCRdb redid the calling of the RT-PCR reads with MiXCR, one entry per CDR3 protein. The sample yields roughly 4,800 distinct CDR3 sequences, just over 70% seen once. The sequences come from T cells from blood (PBMCs), unsorted or a sorted subset (not recorded which), collected before or after yellow fever vaccination (not recorded which). The receptors were gathered from a woman between 18 and 29 years old who received the yellow fever vaccine.

The rearrangement links TRBV9 to TRBJ2-7; D remains unclear. The CDR3 has 13 amino acids. Trimming left V 2 bases short and J 7 bases short, with 13 bases between. In germline, CDR1 is SGDLS, CDR2 YYNGEE. The CDR3 coding sequence is TGTGCCAGCAGCGTCTCCGTTATAGGGGAGCAGTACTTC. This translates into CASSVSVIGEQYF.

The chain couples TRBV4-1 to TRBJ2-5; 8 bases map to TRBD2. J gave up 5 bases and V 3 bases, and 2 bases lay outside the gene matches. Per germline, CDR1 MGHRA and CDR2 YSYEKL. The CDR3 is 13 amino acids. The CDR3 region has the DNA TGCGCCAGCAGCCACGGGGGGGGGGAGACCCAGTACTTC. Protein: CASSHGGGETQYF.

As concerns this clonotype: At one of its ends the junction is not consistent with the germline gene, which may arise from a read error. The V and J genes are TRBV7-7 and TRBJ2-2; the match to TRBD1 covers 9 bases. The length of the CDR3 is 14 residues. Germline assignment: CDR1 SSHAT and CDR2 FNYEAQ (reference sequence). In DNA form, the CDR3 reads TGTGCTAGCAGCCAGGGACAGGGCCACGGGGAGCTGTTTTTT. It is translated as CASSQGQGHGELFF. The entire variable domain, with the rest obtained from reference TRBV7-7 and TRBJ2-2, is as follows: GAGVSQSPRYKVTKRGQDVTLRCDPISSHATLYWYQQALGQGPEFLTYFNYEAQPDKSGLPSDRFSAERPEGSISTLTIQRTEQRDSAMYRCASSQGQGHGELFFGEGSRLTVL.

The chain couples TRBV28 to TRBJ2-7, with 8 bases identical to TRBD2. V was pared by 6 bases and J by 2 bases, with 3 bases of the junction left unmatched. Germline CDR1 reads MDHEN; CDR2 reads SYDVKM. This CDR3 region has 13 residues. This CDR3 reads CASRPGGPYEQYF. As DNA, the CDR3 is TGTGCCAGCAGACCGGGGGGGCCCTACGAGCAGTACTTC.

The rearrangement joins TRBV4-1 to TRBJ2-7; D remains ambiguous. The CDR3 consists of 14 residues. V lost 4 bases, J lost 0 bases, and 10 bases lay in between. Germline assignment: CDR1 MGHRA and CDR2 YSYEKL. The DNA for the CDR3 is TGCGCCAGCAGCCCCTCGTGGGGCTCCTACGAGCAGTACTTC. Translation gives CASSPSWGSYEQYF.

The rearrangement links TRBV7-9 to TRBJ2-5; 7 bases match TRBD2. The ends lost 5 bases at V and 4 bases at J; junction bases unmatched: 4. This CDR3 contains 13 residues. Germline CDR1 is SEHNR and CDR2 is FQNEAQ (reference sequence). CDR3 sequence reads: CASSEGGTETQYF. As DNA, the CDR3 is TGTGCCAGCAGCGAGGGAGGGACAGAGACCCAGTACTTC.

V is TRBV4-1 and J is TRBJ2-7, with D maybe TRBD2 (6 bases). The V gene lost 4 bases and the J gene lost 7 bases, with 14 bases spanning the gap. CDR3 length: 13 amino acids. Germline CDR1 and CDR2: MGHRA and YSYEKL. The CDR3 region has the DNA TGCGCCAGCAGCCCTTCCCGGGGGATGGAGCAGTACTTC. It translates to CASSPSRGMEQYF.

The J gene is TRBJ2-7, the V gene TRBV20-1, with no clear D. This CDR3 contains 12 residues. In germline, CDR1 is DFQATT, CDR2 SNEGSKA (reference sequence). Trimming removed 6 bases from V and 7 bases from J, with 16 bases in between. CDR3 coding DNA: TGCAGTGCCCCCTCAAAGGTGACGGAGCAGTACTTC. Amino acid sequence: CSAPSKVTEQYF.

The chain joins TRBV29-1 to TRBJ2-7, with D unclear. Germline lookup yields CDR1 SQVTM and CDR2 ANQGSEA. This CDR3 is 11 amino acids long. Trimming cost V 6 bases and J 6 bases, with 12 bases left between them. The CDR3 sequence is CSVGSGGEQYF. The CDR3 DNA reads TGCAGCGTCGGGTCGGGCGGCGAGCAGTACTTC.

V is TRBV3-1 and J is TRBJ2-7; D gene unclear. V shed 4 bases and J shed 0 bases, with 10 bases lying between them. Germline assignment: CDR1 LGHDT and CDR2 YNNKEL (reference sequence). This CDR3 has 14 residues. The CDR3 loop is CASSRYSSSYEQYF. The CDR3 coding sequence is TGTGCCAGCAGCCGATATTCGAGCTCCTACGAGCAGTACTTC.

The V and J genes are TRBV29-1 and TRBJ1-2; D remains unclear. The V gene's germline CDR1 is SQVTM and CDR2 ANQGSEA. The CDR3 covers 10 residues. V gave up 3 bases and J gave up 4 bases, with 3 bases separating them. As DNA, the CDR3 is TGCAGCGTTGAGGTCTATGGCTACACCTTC. Translating it yields CSVEVYGYTF.

In its sample, this clonotype was seen a few times. The chain is built from TRBV6-1 and TRBJ1-2; D is unclear. The ends were cut back, 6 bases at V and 0 bases at J, with 14 bases in the middle. Germline V gives CDR1 MNHNS, CDR2 SASEGT. The CDR3 length is 15 residues. CDR3: CASRGAGFPNYGYTF. CDR3 nucleotides: TGTGCCAGCAGGGGAGCGGGATTCCCTAACTATGGCTACACCTTC.

This chain joins TRBV10-3 and TRBJ2-5; tentative D call: TRBD1 (6 bases). CDR1 ENHRY and CDR2 SYGVKD come from the germline V gene. This CDR3 has 13 residues. Deletions cut 5 bases from V and 5 bases from J, with 12 bases between. CDR3 sequence: CAISSQGLETQYF. CDR3 DNA: TGTGCCATCAGTTCTCAGGGGTTGGAGACCCAGTACTTC.

The chain links TRBV6-5 to TRBJ2-1, with a weak D call TRBD1 (5 bases). The CDR3 has 14 amino acids. Trimming removed 0 bases from V and 4 bases from J, with 7 bases in between. Germline loops: CDR1 MNHEY, CDR2 SVGAGI. CDR3 nucleotides: TGTGCCAGCAGTTACTCCAGGGTTTACAATGAGCAGTTCTTC. This gives the protein CASSYSRVYNEQFF.

CDR3 DNA sequence: TGTGCTAGTGGTTTAGGGGATAATTCACCCCTCCACTTT. Its translation: CASGLGDNSPLHF. V usage is TRBV12-5 and J usage is TRBJ1-6; D might be TRBD1 (5 bases). Germline V gene lookup returns CDR1 LGHNT and CDR2 FRNRAP. The CDR3 sequence is 13 residues long. The V end was cut by 3 bases, the J end by 5 bases, with 5 bases between. Full variable domain (missing parts from reference TRBV12-5 and TRBJ1-6): DARVTQTPRHKVTEMGQEVTMRCQPILGHNTVFWYRQTMMQGLELLAYFRNRAPLDDSGMPKDRFSAEMPDATLATLKIQPSEPRDSAVYFCASGLGDNSPLHFGNGTRLTVT.

This chain joins TRBV2 and TRBJ2-7; possibly TRBD1 for D (6 bases). This CDR3 has 13 residues. V gave up 3 bases and J gave up 3 bases, with 9 bases separating them. The germline gives CDR1 SNHLY, CDR2 FYNNEI. The CDR3 DNA reads TGTGCCAGCAGTGATTCAGGGGACTACGAGCAGTACTTC. It translates to CASSDSGDYEQYF.

The chain joins TRBV7-6 to TRBJ2-7; 7 bases align to TRBD1. The germline V gene encodes CDR1 SGHVS and CDR2 FNYEAQ. This CDR3 contains 14 residues. With V trimmed by 5 bases and J by 3 bases, 7 bases remained unmatched. CDR3 amino acids: CASSTHGTDYEQYF. CDR3 nucleotide sequence: TGTGCCAGCAGCACCCACGGGACAGACTACGAGCAGTACTTC.

The chain links TRBV29-1 to TRBJ2-1; no clear D. Germline V CDR1 and CDR2: SQVTM, ANQGSEA. Trimming shortened V by 4 bases and J by 7 bases, and 5 bases separated the two germline ends. The CDR3 is made up of 10 amino acids. CDR3 region: CSVALNEQFF. CDR3 sequence (DNA): TGCAGCGTTGCCCTTAATGAGCAGTTCTTC.

The genes are TRBV10-3 and TRBJ2-1, with 10 bases that match TRBD2. Germline-derived CDR1 and CDR2 are ENHRY and SYGVKD. With V trimmed by 6 bases and J by 6 bases, 11 bases remained unmatched. The CDR3 consists of 16 residues. The CDR3: CAIRASGGTLVNEQFF. The CDR3 DNA is TGTGCCATCAGGGCTAGCGGGGGTACCCTTGTCAATGAGCAGTTCTTC.

The chain carries TRBV10-3 and TRBJ2-1; tentatively, D is TRBD1 (6 bases). Trimming cost V 7 bases and J 5 bases, with 15 bases left between them. CDR1 ENHRY and CDR2 SYGVKD come from the germline V gene. This CDR3 region has 14 residues. CDR3 residues: CAIMAGVGNNEQFF. DNA for the CDR3: TGTGCCATCATGGCAGGGGTGGGTAACAATGAGCAGTTCTTC.

The chain employs TRBV16 and TRBJ1-2; D unresolved. Trimming took off 6 bases at V and 0 bases at J, with 8 bases between the two ends. The CDR3 is 13 residues long. CDR1 is KGHSY, CDR2 FQNENV, per germline. CDR3 nucleotide sequence: TGTGCCAGCAGACAGACCACTAACTATGGCTACACCTTC. Residues: CASRQTTNYGYTF.

V usage is TRBV5-1 and J usage is TRBJ2-4; D possibly corresponds to TRBD1 (7 bases). The CDR3 is 14 residues long. Germline V gene data show CDR1 as SGHRS and CDR2 as YFSETQ. Trimming took off 3 bases at V and 7 bases at J, with 14 bases between the two ends. CDR3 sequence: CASSSGGLGNIQYF. DNA of the CDR3: TGCGCCAGCAGCTCAGGGGGACTCGGGAACATTCAGTACTTC.

The V gene is TRBV28, the J gene TRBJ2-7; D call uncertain. The CDR3 extends over 12 amino acids. V dropped 5 bases and J dropped 2 bases, with 7 bases sitting between them. Germline V lookup: CDR1 MDHEN, CDR2 SYDVKM. DNA for the CDR3: TGTGCCAGCAGTGAGACAACCTACGAGCAGTACTTC. Its translation is CASSETTYEQYF.

The rearrangement uses TRBV24-1 and TRBJ2-1; maybe TRBD1 (6 bases). Germline CDR1 is KGHDR and CDR2 is SFDVKD. V was cut by 0 bases and J by 1 base, with 9 bases left in between. The CDR3 contains 16 residues. The CDR3 region is CATSDLQGGSYNEQFF. CDR3 in DNA: TGTGCCACCAGTGATTTGCAAGGGGGTTCCTACAATGAGCAGTTCTTC.

This chain joins TRBV28 and TRBJ2-3; D perhaps matches TRBD2 (6 bases). CDR3 size: 17 residues. The V end lost 5 bases, the J end lost 0 bases, and 18 bases lay between the germline ends. Germline V lookup: CDR1 MDHEN, CDR2 SYDVKM. The CDR3 DNA reads as TGTGCCAGCAGTATCCTGGGTGGCGGGGCTAGCACAGATACGCAGTATTTT. It encodes CASSILGGGASTDTQYF.